This passage covers 6 T cell receptor beta chains from one sample sequenced in a study of cytomegalovirus exposure and HLA in healthy donors. The PCR contained 60 Vbeta and 13 Jbeta primers. Clones were read by immunoSEQ multiplex PCR, and TCRdb kept only the in-frame ones, dropping some. Of about 31,000 clones listed, about 60% are singletons. The sample taken for sequencing was PBMCs. Every receptor here comes from a man aged 50-60 years in good health and CMV-seropositive.

The V and J genes are TRBV27 and TRBJ1-2; 7 bases are a match to TRBD1. CDR3 size: 14 residues. Germline CDR1 MNHEY, CDR2 SMNVEV (reference sequence). V shed 6 bases and J 6 bases; nucleotides not matched to a gene: 10. In DNA form, the CDR3 reads TGTGCCAGCAGCCCAAATGACAGGGTAGATGGCTACACCTTC. This sequence encodes CASSPNDRVDGYTF.

This chain joins TRBV4-2 and TRBJ2-1; the match to TRBD2 covers 13 bases. CDR1 LGHNA and CDR2 YNFKEQ come from the germline V gene. V was pared by 1 base and J by 7 bases, with 4 bases of the junction left unmatched. The CDR3 covers 16 residues. The CDR3 spells CASSQGGLAGINEQFF. The CDR3 bases are TGTGCCAGCAGCCAAGGGGGACTAGCGGGAATAAATGAGCAGTTCTTC.

This clone was picked up a small number of times. The V gene is TRBV21-1, the J gene TRBJ2-1; the table's D call TRBD1 went unverified against the DNA. TRBV21-1 is a pseudogene locus. This CDR3 has 16 residues. The CDR3 DNA reads as TGTGCCAGCAGCAACTTACGAGACAGGCACAACAATGAGCAGTTCTTC. It encodes CASSNLRDRHNNEQFF.

The chain carries TRBV7-2 and TRBJ2-1; D might be TRBD2 (6 bases). Trimming left V 8 bases short and J 2 bases short, with 13 bases between. The CDR3 spans 14 residues. Per germline, CDR1 SGHTA and CDR2 FQGNSA. The CDR3 DNA is TGTGCCAGCCTCAGCGGGCGAGCCTACAATGAGCAGTTCTTC. Protein: CASLSGRAYNEQFF.

The rearrangement uses TRBV6-1 and TRBJ1-2; 9 bases are a match to TRBD1. J was trimmed by 0 bases and V by 5 bases; bases with no gene match: 4. The CDR3 is made up of 15 amino acids. CDR1 is MNHNS and CDR2 is SASEGT in the germline V gene. CDR3 DNA: TGTGCCAGCAGTCGGACAGGGGAGGCTAACTATGGCTACACCTTC. Translating it yields CASSRTGEANYGYTF.

The chain links TRBV4-1 to TRBJ2-7, with D maybe TRBD1 (6 bases). This CDR3 contains 17 residues. Germline assignment: CDR1 MGHRA and CDR2 YSYEKL. The germline V and J ends were trimmed by 0 bases and 2 bases, with 17 bases remaining between them. The chain's CDR3 is CASSQDPVGASAYEQYF. As DNA, the CDR3 is TGCGCCAGCAGCCAAGACCCAGTGGGGGCATCTGCCTACGAGCAGTACTTC.